The 17 T cell receptor beta chains listed next were all sequenced from one sample in a study of beta chain features in type 1 diabetes. The authors reverse transcribed all of the isolated RNA, so sequencing captured expressed TCRB transcripts. Only in-frame clones appear in the TCRdb table, and some are missing; sequencing was by immunoSEQ multiplex PCR. Of approximately 400,000 clones listed, roughly 15% are singletons. Sequences were obtained from naive CD4+ T cells from blood. The receptors derive from a woman under 30 in good health.

The genes are TRBV5-6 and TRBJ2-7; possibly TRBD1 for D (6 bases). Between the trimmed V and J ends, which lost 4 bases and 5 bases, there was a span of 13 bases. CDR3 length: 13 amino acids. The germline CDR1 and CDR2 sequences are SGHDT and YYEEEE. The chain's CDR3 is CASSHRTANEQYF. CDR3 bases: TGTGCCAGCAGCCATAGGACAGCTAACGAGCAGTACTTC.

The V and J genes are TRBV29-1 and TRBJ2-7, with D maybe TRBD1 (6 bases). This CDR3 is built from 15 residues. The ends were cut back, 0 bases at V and 1 base at J, with 13 bases in the middle. Germline loops: CDR1 SQVTM, CDR2 ANQGSEA. CDR3 amino acids: CSVEEKGQRSYEQYF. The CDR3 bases are TGCAGCGTTGAAGAGAAAGGACAGAGATCCTACGAGCAGTACTTC.

V is TRBV11-2 and J is TRBJ2-5; 8 positions match TRBD1. The CDR3 totals 14 residues. Per germline, CDR1 SGHAT and CDR2 FQNNGV. J was trimmed by 4 bases and V by 5 bases; bases with no gene match: 6. The CDR3 sequence: CASSPGGPLETQYF. The CDR3 DNA sequence: TGTGCCAGCAGCCCAGGGGGCCCATTAGAGACCCAGTACTTC.

This clone occurred a few times. This chain links TRBV2 with TRBJ2-5; tentatively, D is TRBD2 (5 bases). The length of the CDR3 is 15 residues. Germline V gives CDR1 SNHLY, CDR2 FYNNEI. V lost 4 bases, J lost 4 bases, and 16 bases lay in between. CDR3 bases: TGTGCCAGCAGTGGGTTGGGAGCGGCTGCAGAGACCCAGTACTTC. It codes for CASSGLGAAAETQYF.

This rearrangement joins TRBV9 to TRBJ2-1; 10 nucleotides agree with TRBD1. Germline V gene data show CDR1 as SGDLS and CDR2 as YYNGEE. CDR3 length: 16 amino acids. V shed 0 bases, J shed 7 bases, and the junction held 7 bases outside the gene matches. The CDR3 DNA follows: TGTGCCAGCAGCGTAGTTTGGGACAGGGGCATGAATGAGCAGTTCTTC. As protein: CASSVVWDRGMNEQFF.

This clone occurred a few times. The CDR3: CSVEDPIAEHNTGELFF. As DNA, the CDR3 is TGCAGCGTTGAAGATCCCATAGCGGAACATAACACCGGGGAGCTGTTTTTT. J is TRBJ2-2 and V is TRBV29-1, with D perhaps TRBD2 (6 bases). This CDR3 is 17 amino acids long. With 0 bases removed from V and 2 bases from J, the gap between germline ends came to 16 bases. From germline, CDR1 is SQVTM and CDR2 ANQGSEA.

The chain carries TRBV11-1 and TRBJ2-1; 9 nucleotides match TRBD2. The CDR3 consists of 15 residues. V lost 4 bases to trimming and J lost 6 bases; unmatched junction nucleotides: 7. Germline assignment: CDR1 SGHAT and CDR2 FQDESV (reference sequence). The CDR3 DNA reads as TGTGCCAGCAGCTCACCGGGACTAGCAACCAATGAGCAGTTCTTC. Protein sequence: CASSSPGLATNEQFF.

This clone was seen a single time. The J gene is TRBJ1-5, the V gene TRBV5-6; the D gene is possibly TRBD1 (5 bases). The CDR3 covers 12 residues. Trimming removed 4 bases at V and 8 bases at J, with 10 bases between. Germline-derived CDR1 and CDR2 are SGHDT and YYEEEE. The DNA of the CDR3 is TGTGCCAGCAGCGGGAGGGGAGAGCCCCAGCATTTT. This codes for CASSGRGEPQHF.

The J gene is TRBJ2-7, the V gene TRBV29-1, with 7 positions matching TRBD2. Germline V gives CDR1 SQVTM, CDR2 ANQGSEA. This CDR3 is built from 13 residues. Trimming cost V 5 bases and J 0 bases; bases outside gene matches: 4. CDR3 coding DNA: TGCAGCGTTAGCGGGACTCTCTCCTACGAGCAGTACTTC. Translation: CSVSGTLSYEQYF.

This clone was observed a few times. The chain has TRBV18 and TRBJ1-2; D unclear. CDR1 and CDR2 (germline): KGHSH, LQKENI. There are 14 residues in the CDR3. V was shortened by 1 base and J by 6 bases, with 12 bases between the two germline ends. In DNA, the CDR3 is TGTGCCAGCTCACCACAAGGGAAGAGGGATGGCTACACCTTC. Amino acid sequence: CASSPQGKRDGYTF. Looking up the rest from reference TRBV18 and TRBJ1-2 gives the full variable domain: NAGVMQNPRHLVRRRGQEARLRCSPMKGHSHVYWYRQLPEEGLKFMVYLQKENIIDESGMPKERFSAEFPKEGPSILRIQQVVRGDSAAYFCASSPQGKRDGYTFGSGTRLTVV.

In its sample, this clone was seen a few times. The chain is built from TRBV4-3 and TRBJ2-2; tentatively, D is TRBD1 (5 bases). The CDR3 totals 15 residues. Deletions cut 6 bases from V and 2 bases from J, with 13 bases between. Germline CDR1 LGHNA, CDR2 YSLEER. The CDR3 coding sequence is TGCGCCAGCAGAAACCAGGGATTTAACACCGGGGAGCTGTTTTTT. Its translation: CASRNQGFNTGELFF.

Only a few counts were recorded for this clone. J is TRBJ2-1 and V is TRBV11-2; 9 bases line up with TRBD2. V shed 6 bases, J shed 6 bases, and the junction held 15 bases outside the gene matches. Germline-derived CDR1 and CDR2 are SGHAT and FQNNGV. The CDR3 is 17 amino acids. The CDR3 DNA reads as TGTGCCAGCAGAAGATTCGTTGTAGCGGGAGATACCAATGAGCAGTTCTTC. Encoded protein: CASRRFVVAGDTNEQFF.

This clone showed up just a few times. The chain is built from TRBV7-2 and TRBJ2-7; perhaps TRBD1 as D (5 bases). Germline CDR1 and CDR2: SGHTA and FQGNSA. Trimming pared 4 bases from V and 3 bases from J, leaving 13 bases between. The CDR3 has 14 amino acids. The CDR3 DNA is TGTGCCAGCAGCTCCCACGCCAGGGACTACGAGCAGTACTTC. Translated, it gives CASSSHARDYEQYF. Together with reference TRBV7-2 and TRBJ2-7, the CDR3 gives the full variable domain: GAGVSQSPSNKVTEKGKDVELRCDPISGHTALYWYRQSLGQGLEFLIYFQGNSAPDKSGLPSDRFSAERTGGSVSTLTIQRTQQEDSAVYLCASSSHARDYEQYFGPGTRLTVT.

The rearrangement joins TRBV6-1 to TRBJ2-7, with a tentative D call TRBD1 (5 bases). Between the trimmed V and J ends, which lost 8 bases and 5 bases, there was a span of 13 bases. This CDR3 spans 12 amino acids. The germline CDR1 and CDR2 sequences are MNHNS and SASEGT. The CDR3 here is CASGSGLNEQYF. CDR3 nucleotide sequence: TGTGCCAGCGGGTCAGGGCTCAACGAGCAGTACTTC.

The genes are TRBV29-1 and TRBJ1-3, with D unclear. Trimming cost V 4 bases and J 0 bases, with 10 bases left between them. Germline V gene lookup returns CDR1 SQVTM and CDR2 ANQGSEA. The CDR3 is 14 residues long. The CDR3 DNA follows: TGCAGCGTTGGTGGCAGAAACTCTGGAAACACCATATATTTT. Protein sequence: CSVGGRNSGNTIYF.

The genes are TRBV7-6 and TRBJ1-3; D gene unclear. Germline V gene sequence: CDR1 SGHVS, CDR2 FNYEAQ. The CDR3 consists of 14 residues. Between the trimmed V and J ends, which lost 2 bases and 0 bases, there was a span of 5 bases. The CDR3 DNA reads as TGTGCCAGCAGCTTATTGAGCTCTGGAAACACCATATATTTT. This codes for CASSLLSSGNTIYF.

The rearrangement links TRBV30 to TRBJ1-1, with D maybe TRBD1 (6 bases). Germline CDR1 and CDR2: GTSNPN and SVGIG (reference sequence). There are 16 residues in the CDR3. V lost 2 bases and J lost 3, with 19 bases in between. The CDR3 here is CAWSPARAGADTEAFF. For the CDR3, the DNA is TGTGCCTGGAGTCCCGCGCGGGCAGGGGCAGACACTGAAGCTTTCTTT.